These 18 T cell receptor beta chains share one sample of origin, sequenced in a study of T-cell memory formation after mild COVID-19. TCRdb ran MiXCR on the 5' RACE reads and lists one entry per CDR3 protein. The sample carries about 360,000 distinct CDR3 sequences, 10% to 15% recorded once. Sequencing was carried out using PBMCs or a T cell subset sorted from them (not recorded which). These receptors came from a young man who had mild COVID-19 (a few samples of this study predate the infection). Cell type and time point are not known.

The sample holds a few counts of this clonotype. This chain links TRBV12-3 or TRBV12-4 with TRBJ2-2; D gene uncertain. The CDR3 length is 13 residues. V lost 2 bases, J lost 6 bases, and 7 bases lay in between. CDR3 protein: CASSLRLSGELFF. For the CDR3, the DNA is TGTGCCAGCAGTTTACGGTTGTCCGGGGAGCTGTTTTTT.

J is TRBJ1-2 and V is TRBV7-3, with D perhaps matching TRBD1 (5 bases). The germline V gene has CDR1 SGHTA and CDR2 FQGTGA. This CDR3 comprises 16 residues. Trimming took off 5 bases at V and 4 bases at J, with 20 bases between the two ends. The CDR3 sequence is CASSPTGGGEVYGYTF. For the CDR3, the DNA is TGTGCCAGCAGCCCCACGGGGGGGGGAGAGGTCTATGGCTACACCTTC.

The table lists this clonotype with a few counts. The chain couples TRBV19 to TRBJ2-2; no clear D gene. The CDR3 totals 15 residues. Trimming removed 3 bases from V and 4 bases from J, with 12 bases in between. Germline V gene sequence: CDR1 LNHDA, CDR2 SQIVND (reference sequence). For the CDR3, the DNA is TGTGCCAGTAGTATTGGCGTGATTGGCACCGGGGAGCTGTTTTTT. It yields the protein CASSIGVIGTGELFF.

This clonotype was counted only a few times. The rearrangement joins TRBV7-2 to TRBJ2-3; D might be TRBD1 (7 bases). Germline V gene sequence: CDR1 SGHTA, CDR2 FQGNSA. CDR3 length: 18 amino acids. V was cut by 3 bases and J by 0 bases, with 19 bases left in between. The CDR3 nucleotides read TGTGCCAGCAGCTTGTTGTTATCAGGGGGGAGGAGCACAGATACGCAGTATTTT. It specifies CASSLLLSGGRSTDTQYF.

This clonotype has at least ten counts. The V and J genes are TRBV7-9 and TRBJ2-7, with TRBD2 matching over 11 bases. J gave up 7 bases and V 3 bases, and 5 bases lay outside the gene matches. This CDR3 spans 14 amino acids. CDR1 and CDR2 from the germline V gene are SEHNR and FQNEAQ (reference sequence). DNA of the CDR3: TGTGCCAGCAGCTTTGCTAGCGGGGGGTTTGAGCAGTACGTC. Its translation: CASSFASGGFEQYV.

This clonotype was seen more than once but under ten times. This chain joins TRBV12-3 or TRBV12-4 and TRBJ2-3, with 11 bases lining up with TRBD2. V shed 3 bases, J shed 4 bases, and the junction held 6 bases outside the gene matches. The CDR3 loop spans 16 amino acids. CDR3 sequence: CASSLRLAGSSDTQYF. DNA of the CDR3: TGTGCCAGCAGTTTGCGACTAGCGGGGAGTTCAGATACGCAGTATTTT.

On this clonotype itself: One junction end disagrees with the germline gene, perhaps due to a read error. This rearrangement joins TRBV12-3 or TRBV12-4 to TRBJ2-1, with a possible D match to TRBD2 (5 bases). The CDR3 has 14 amino acids. CDR3 sequence (DNA): TGTGCCAGCGGTAGGACTCAATCCTTCAATGAGCAGTTCTTC. Translated, it gives CASGRTQSFNEQFF.

This clonotype was seen more than once but under ten times. The chain joins TRBV6-5 to TRBJ1-5; D unclear. Trimming left V 0 bases short and J 6 bases short, with 12 bases between. Per the germline V gene, CDR1 is MNHEY and CDR2 is SVGAGI. This CDR3 spans 15 amino acids. In nucleotides, the CDR3 is TGTGCCAGCAGTTACTCAAGAAGGGCAGGTCAGCCCCAGCATTTT. This codes for CASSYSRRAGQPQHF.

This clonotype was seen a handful of times. The chain combines TRBV20-1 with TRBJ2-7; D remains ambiguous. This CDR3 is built from 10 residues. V lost 3 bases, J lost 3 bases, and 3 bases lay in between. Germline assignment: CDR1 DFQATT and CDR2 SNEGSKA (reference sequence). CDR3 sequence (DNA): TGCAGTGCTAGGGGCTACGAGCAGTACTTC. Its translation is CSARGYEQYF.

This clonotype was recorded a few times. The chain links TRBV7-3 to TRBJ1-3; D is unresolved. Per germline, CDR1 SGHTA and CDR2 FQGTGA. The germline V and J ends were trimmed by 5 bases and 0 bases, with 8 bases remaining between them. The CDR3 is 14 amino acids. CDR3 sequence (DNA): TGTGCCAGCAGCAGCGGTCACTCTGGAAACACCATATATTTT. Its translation: CASSSGHSGNTIYF.

This chain uses TRBV4-3 with TRBJ2-1; 12 bases are a match to TRBD2. Germline V gene data show CDR1 as LGHNA and CDR2 as YSLEER. The J segment lost 10 bases and the V segment lost 4 bases, leaving 8 bases of the junction unmatched. The CDR3 covers 15 residues. The CDR3 here is CASSRWTSGDQEQFF. In nucleotides, the CDR3 is TGCGCCAGCAGCCGATGGACTAGCGGGGATCAGGAGCAGTTCTTC.

This clonotype was observed many times. The chain links TRBV20-1 to TRBJ1-5; D perhaps matches TRBD1 (6 bases). CDR3 length: 15 residues. Germline values: CDR1 DFQATT, CDR2 SNEGSKA (reference sequence). V lost 0 bases and J 3 bases, leaving 12 bases between the germline ends. The CDR3 sequence is CSARDVGHNNQPQHF. The CDR3 DNA is TGCAGTGCTAGAGATGTGGGACACAACAATCAGCCCCAGCATTTT.

The genes are TRBV19 and TRBJ1-2; D ambiguous. Deletions cut 3 bases from V and 8 bases from J, with 10 bases between. Germline CDR1 and CDR2: LNHDA and SQIVND (reference sequence). The length of the CDR3 is 12 residues. CDR3 DNA: TGTGCCAGTAGTATTGGCGATCGGGGCTACACCTTC. This gives the protein CASSIGDRGYTF.

This clonotype was recorded many times. The gene calls are TRBV7-3 and TRBJ2-5, with D uncertain. The V gene's germline CDR1 is SGHTA and CDR2 FQGTGA. Between the trimmed V and J ends, which lost 0 bases and 4 bases, there was a span of 6 bases. This CDR3 contains 13 residues. In DNA form, the CDR3 reads TGTGCCAGCAGCTTAACTCTCGGAGAGACCCAGTACTTC. This encodes CASSLTLGETQYF.

This clonotype was found a few times. The rearrangement uses TRBV4-2 and TRBJ2-7; 8 bases are a match to TRBD2. Germline CDR1 is LGHNA and CDR2 is YNFKEQ. This CDR3 contains 15 residues. J gave up 3 bases and V 2 bases, and 6 bases lay outside the gene matches. For the CDR3, the DNA is TGTGCCAGCAGCCAAAGGAGCGGGGGAAACTACGAGCAGTACTTC. Its protein is CASSQRSGGNYEQYF.

This clonotype was detected a few times. This chain uses TRBV27 with TRBJ2-5; 7 positions match TRBD2. The CDR3 has 14 residues. The germline CDR1 and CDR2 sequences are MNHEY and SMNVEV (reference sequence). Trimming took 4 bases from V and 3 from J; bases not matched to a gene: 5. CDR3 nucleotides: TGTGCCAGCAGTTCCCTCGGGGGGAAAGAGACCCAGTACTTC. It is translated as CASSSLGGKETQYF.

This clonotype was recorded at least ten times. The chain has TRBV12-3 or TRBV12-4 and TRBJ2-1; D remains ambiguous. Trimming took 6 bases from V and 5 from J, leaving 5 bases between them. The CDR3 contains 11 residues. CDR3 amino acids: CASSWDNEQFF. The CDR3 DNA reads as TGTGCCAGCAGCTGGGACAATGAGCAGTTCTTC.

The chain is built from TRBV6-6 and TRBJ1-6, with D perhaps TRBD1 (6 bases). This CDR3 comprises 17 residues. V shed 5 bases and J shed 8 bases, with 22 bases lying between them. Germline assignment: CDR1 MNHNY and CDR2 SVGAGI (reference sequence). The CDR3 DNA sequence: TGTGCCAGCAGTCTTTTACAGGGTCCCCTGAGGGATTCACCCCTCCACTTT. Amino acid sequence: CASSLLQGPLRDSPLHF.